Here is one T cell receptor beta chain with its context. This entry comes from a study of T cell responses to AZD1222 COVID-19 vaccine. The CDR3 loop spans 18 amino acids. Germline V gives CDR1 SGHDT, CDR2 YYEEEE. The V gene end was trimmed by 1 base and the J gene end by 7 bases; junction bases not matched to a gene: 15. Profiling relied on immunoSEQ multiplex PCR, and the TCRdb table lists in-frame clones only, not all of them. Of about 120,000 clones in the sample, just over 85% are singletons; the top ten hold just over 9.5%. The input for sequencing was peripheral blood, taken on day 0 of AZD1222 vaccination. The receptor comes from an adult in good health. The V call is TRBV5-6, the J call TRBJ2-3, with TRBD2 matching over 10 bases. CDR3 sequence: CASSLPRGERGGTYTQYF. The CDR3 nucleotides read TGTGCCAGCAGCTTGCCCCGCGGAGAGCGGGGGGGTACATATACGCAGTATTTT. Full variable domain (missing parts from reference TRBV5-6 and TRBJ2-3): DAGVTQSPTHLIKTRGQQVTLRCSPKSGHDTVSWYQQALGQGPQFIFQYYEEEERQRGNFPDRFSGHQFPNYSSELNVNALLLGDSALYLCASSLPRGERGGTYTQYFGPGTRLTVL.